The present T cell receptor beta chain was sequenced within a study of blood T cell repertoires in COVID-19. Background on the study: T cells, B-cell-depleted T cells, or PBMCs provided the cDNA or gDNA that served as material.

Method: immunoSEQ multiplex PCR; TCRdb's copy keeps in-frame clones and lacks some. There are under 150,000 clones in the sample; approximately 84% occur only once, and under 9.5% lies in the top ten. Looked up from germline, CDR1 is SGHTA and CDR2 is FQGNSA. This CDR3 contains 16 residues. Trimming pared 2 bases from V and 5 bases from J, leaving 18 bases between. Sequencing used peripheral blood. The V and J genes are TRBV7-2 and TRBJ1-1; tentative D call: TRBD1 (6 bases). This clonotype was sampled from a woman over 75 in a cohort sampled during active or convalescent COVID-19. CDR3: CASSLMQGRFKTEAFF. CDR3 sequence (DNA): TGTGCCAGCAGCTTAATGCAGGGGCGGTTTAAAACTGAAGCTTTCTTT.